Sequencing of this T cell receptor beta chain was carried out in a study of T cells of healthy individuals. Comments on this clonotype: This may come from a read error, since a much larger clone is one base off.

The CDR3 length is 14 residues. CDR1 KGHSH and CDR2 LQKENI come from the germline V gene. TCRdb called the 5' RACE reads again in MiXCR, with one record for every CDR3 protein. This table holds about 53,000 distinct CDR3 sequences, around 15% found once. The clonotype was recovered from a human donor in good health. The chain recombines TRBV18 with TRBJ2-2; D remains ambiguous. CDR3 protein: CASSLDSFTWELFF. CDR3 bases: TGTGCCAGCTCACTCGACTCGTTCACCTGGGAGCTGTTTTTT.